This TCR beta chain was recorded in a study of blood T cell repertoires in COVID-19 (dated by TCRdb to about 2020). For the study in its entirety: Collaborator samples came from the United States, Italy and Spain and covered acute and convalescent phases of COVID-19. The material from the prospective study consisted of cDNA or gDNA derived from T cells, B-cell-depleted T cells, or PBMCs. The dataset comprised deeply sampled blood TCRbeta repertoires from subjects exposed to, actively infected with, or recovered from COVID-19. A freely available public database, intended as a resource for researchers studying the immune response to SARS-CoV-2, is where the repertoires were released. The samples were drawn from two sources: the first 160 participants of the ongoing ImmuneRACE study, and fewer than 1,500 subjects contributed by 6 global collaborators. Nearly every sample came with metadata listing a de-identified subject ID, COVID-19 status, age in years and sex. HLA class I and class II types, where available, came from metadata supplied by the sample provider rather than from assay-based typing.

The immunoSEQ Assay, a bias-controlled multiplex PCR, was used to amplify TCRbeta CDR3 regions from genomic DNA. Turning to the authors' computational methods: Nucleated cell counts per sample were estimated from amplification of reference gene primers within the assay. To quantify the absolute abundance of each unique TCRbeta CDR3 rearrangement, sequence reads were collapsed and filtered. For each sample, productive Simpson clonality was calculated by taking the square root of Simpson's diversity index across productive rearrangements. The table was pulled from immuneACCESS by TCRdb, which kept in-frame rearrangements only. Such tables lose some clones; where checked, under half of the loss comes from unresolved V genes, and the rest has no known cause. The D gene and trimming were derived from the DNA, and the V and J assignments and clone size from that table. Across this sample there are 55,000 to 65,000 clones, with 87% seen only once. Roughly 9.1% of the sample comes from the top ten.

The germline V gene specifies SGHTA as CDR1 and FQGNSA as CDR2. The CDR3 covers 13 residues, taking in both the cysteine and the phenylalanine. Just CDR3 DNA is preserved here, 39 bases in frame from base 1. At the junction V is shortened by 5 bases and J by 6 bases; bases outside the gene matches: 5. Whole blood was collected in K2EDTA tubes by collaborating institutions according to the institutions' own protocols. Collaborator samples were shipped for TCRbeta analysis as frozen whole blood, isolated PBMCs, or DNA extracted from either sample type. Broad study findings and their caveats: Clinical and demographic metadata were provided uncurated, with the amount varying by source and participant.

As regards this clone: No antigen is known for it. The sample holds no much larger clone one base away, and base qualities are not on file.

Sequences were obtained from peripheral blood. The receptor comes from a human donor with acute or convalescent COVID-19. The donor label of this sample is uncertain. The chain joins TRBV7-2 to TRBJ2-3; 7 middle bases align to TRBD1. The CDR3 loop reads CASSLPTGDTQYF. In nucleotides, the sequence is TGTGCCAGCAGCCTCCCGACAGGGGATACGCAGTATTTT.